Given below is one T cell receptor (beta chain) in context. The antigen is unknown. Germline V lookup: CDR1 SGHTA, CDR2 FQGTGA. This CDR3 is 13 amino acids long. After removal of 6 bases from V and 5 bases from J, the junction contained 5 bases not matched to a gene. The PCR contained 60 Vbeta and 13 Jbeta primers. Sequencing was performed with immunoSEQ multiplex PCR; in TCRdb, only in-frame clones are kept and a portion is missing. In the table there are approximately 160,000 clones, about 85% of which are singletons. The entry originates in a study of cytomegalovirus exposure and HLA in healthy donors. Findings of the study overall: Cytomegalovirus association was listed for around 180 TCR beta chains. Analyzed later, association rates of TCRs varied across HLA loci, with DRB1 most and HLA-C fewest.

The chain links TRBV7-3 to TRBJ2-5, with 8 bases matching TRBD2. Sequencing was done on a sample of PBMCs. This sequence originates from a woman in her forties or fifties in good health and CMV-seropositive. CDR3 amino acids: CASSPAGVETQYF. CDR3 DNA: TGTGCCAGCAGTCCAGCGGGGGTGGAGACCCAGTACTTC.